This T cell receptor (beta chain) was identified in a study of blood T cell repertoires in COVID-19. On the study more broadly: The origin of the acute and convalescent COVID-19 samples was the United States, Italy and Spain. Sources were T cells, B-cell-depleted T cells, or PBMCs; the material itself was cDNA or gDNA.

In the authors' workflow: Estimation of nucleated cell counts was performed using reference gene primer amplification. Using immunoSEQ multiplex PCR, the repertoire was profiled, and TCRdb retains in-frame clones only, with some absent. V and J calls and clone size follow that table, whereas D and trimming were derived from the DNA. The table shows fewer than 250,000 clones, with just over 85% occurring only once. Sequences were obtained from peripheral blood. The receptor's source is a man aged 45 to 65 with acute or convalescent COVID-19.

The CDR3 sequence: CSVEEEAGHYGYTF. The DNA for the CDR3 is TGCAGCGTTGAAGAGGAGGCAGGACACTATGGCTACACCTTC. The V call is TRBV29-1, the J call TRBJ1-2; D is unresolved. The CDR3 covers 14 residues. Germline CDR1 reads SQVTM; CDR2 reads ANQGSEA. V lost 0 bases and J 3 bases, leaving 11 bases between the germline ends.